This passage covers 21 T cell receptor beta chains from one sample sequenced in a study of blood T cell repertoires in COVID-19. TCRdb's copy holds only in-frame clones and misses some; the assay was immunoSEQ multiplex PCR. The table records roughly 400,000 clones, more than 70% of them present only once. Source material: PBMCs or T cells enriched from blood (not recorded which). The receptors were gathered from a woman aged 18-30 years who had been exposed to COVID-19.

The chain is built from TRBV6-2 or TRBV6-3 and TRBJ2-1; 11 nucleotides align to TRBD2. Trimming took 5 bases from V and 6 from J; bases not matched to a gene: 9. The CDR3 is 16 residues long. The germline V gene encodes CDR1 MNHEY and CDR2 SVGEGT. CDR3 nucleotides: TGTGCCAGCAGTAAATTTAGCGGGGGGGCCAGCAATGAGCAGTTCTTC. Translated, it gives CASSKFSGGASNEQFF.

This chain connects TRBV7-2 to TRBJ2-7; D is possibly TRBD1 (6 bases). Per the germline V gene, CDR1 is SGHTA and CDR2 is FQGNSA. Trimming left V 5 bases short and J 3 bases short, with 11 bases between. The CDR3 runs to 13 residues. Here the CDR3 DNA reads TGTGCCAGCAGCGAACAGGGAATCTACGAGCAGTACTTC. Translating gives CASSEQGIYEQYF.

This clone was observed a handful of times. The chain has TRBV27 and TRBJ2-7; 10 bases align to TRBD2. V lost 5 bases to trimming and J lost 3 bases; unmatched junction nucleotides: 1. The CDR3 is made up of 13 amino acids. CDR1 and CDR2 from the germline V gene are MNHEY and SMNVEV (reference sequence). The CDR3 DNA sequence: TGTGCCAGCAGTCCTAGCGGGGGCTACGAGCAGTACTTC. Protein sequence: CASSPSGGYEQYF.

The chain couples TRBV28 to TRBJ2-5; D may be TRBD2 (5 bases). V gave up 5 bases and J gave up 1 base, with 11 bases separating them. The CDR3 is made up of 14 amino acids. Germline values: CDR1 MDHEN, CDR2 SYDVKM. DNA for the CDR3: TGTGCCAGCAGTCCAGGAGGACTCCAAGAGACCCAGTACTTC. Translating gives CASSPGGLQETQYF.

This clone was observed a few times. The V and J genes are TRBV14 and TRBJ2-7, with 13 bases that match TRBD2. The trim removed 1 base at V and 6 bases at J, leaving 6 bases unmatched. The CDR3 is 16 amino acids. Germline values: CDR1 SGHDN, CDR2 FVKESK. The CDR3 bases are TGTGCCAGCAGCCAAGTGGGACTAGCGGGAATATTCGAGCAGTACTTC. Translated, it gives CASSQVGLAGIFEQYF. Based on the CDR3 plus reference TRBV14 and TRBJ2-7, the full variable domain is EAGVTQFPSHSVIEKGQTVTLRCDPISGHDNLYWYRRVMGKEIKFLLHFVKESKQDESGMPNNRFLAERTGGTYSTLKVQPAELEDSGVYFCASSQVGLAGIFEQYFGPGTRLTVT.

The chain couples TRBV29-1 to TRBJ2-1; the D gene is possibly TRBD1 (6 bases). V gave up 3 bases and J gave up 4 bases, with 13 bases separating them. The CDR3 contains 14 residues. Germline V gene data show CDR1 as SQVTM and CDR2 as ANQGSEA. The CDR3 reads CSVDAGALYNEQFF. The CDR3 DNA is TGCAGCGTTGATGCAGGGGCCCTATACAATGAGCAGTTCTTC.

The rearrangement joins TRBV11-3 to TRBJ2-2; 7 positions agree with TRBD2. Germline lookup yields CDR1 SGHNT and CDR2 YENEEA. V dropped 5 bases and J dropped 5; count of bases not matched to a gene: 14. The CDR3 has 17 residues. CDR3 nucleotide sequence: TGTGCCAGCAGCCCAGATTGGGGCGGGGGAAGGACCGGGGAGCTGTTTTTT. Protein product: CASSPDWGGGRTGELFF.

The CDR3 spells CASREQGGGGNQPQHF. The CDR3, as DNA: TGTGCCAGCAGGGAACAGGGGGGGGGAGGCAATCAGCCCCAGCATTTT. The rearrangement joins TRBV7-8 to TRBJ1-5; TRBD1 matches 8 bases. The CDR3 totals 16 residues. Germline V gene sequence: CDR1 SGHVS, CDR2 FQNEAQ. Trimming took 6 bases from V and 2 from J; bases not matched to a gene: 9.

The chain is built from TRBV11-2 and TRBJ2-3; TRBD2 aligns across 7 bases. The CDR3 contains 15 residues. The germline CDR1 and CDR2 sequences are SGHAT and FQNNGV. The J segment lost 5 bases and the V segment lost 8 bases, leaving 13 bases of the junction unmatched. CDR3 sequence: CASRGREGSQDTQYF. DNA for the CDR3: TGTGCCAGCCGGGGCAGGGAGGGGAGTCAAGATACGCAGTATTTT. Supplemented by reference TRBV11-2 and TRBJ2-3, the full variable domain reads EAGVAQSPRYKIIEKRQSVAFWCNPISGHATLYWYQQILGQGPKLLIQFQNNGVVDDSQLPKDRFSAERLKGVDSTLKIQPAKLEDSAVYLCASRGREGSQDTQYFGPGTRLTVL.

This sequence joins TRBV3-1 (or the pseudogene TRBV3-2) and TRBJ1-5; a possible D gene is TRBD1 (5 bases). Germline V gene data show CDR1 as LGHDT and CDR2 as YNNKEL (reference sequence). Trimming took off 1 base at V and 4 bases at J, with 11 bases between the two ends. This CDR3 contains 15 residues. The CDR3 nucleotides read TGTGCCAGCAGCCAAGGATCACGGACAAATCAGCCCCAGCATTTT. It yields the protein CASSQGSRTNQPQHF.

The genes are TRBV12-2 and TRBJ2-1; TRBD1 is the table's D call, not checked against the DNA. TRBV12-2 is given as a pseudogene. The CDR3 is 19 amino acids. The DNA for the CDR3 is TGTGCAAGTCGCTTAGGAGTTTCTTTAGGGGGAAGCTCCTACAATGAGCAGTTCTTC. It is translated as CASRLGVSLGGSSYNEQFF.

The chain joins TRBV28 to TRBJ1-2; the D is unclear. Per germline, CDR1 MDHEN and CDR2 SYDVKM. Trimming took off 6 bases at V and 6 bases at J, with 8 bases between the two ends. The CDR3 totals 11 residues. CDR3 nucleotide sequence: TGTGCCAGCAGCCTAGACGATGGCTACACCTTC. It yields the protein CASSLDDGYTF.

The V gene is TRBV28, the J gene TRBJ2-1; a weak D match, TRBD2 (5 bases). The CDR3 runs 13 residues. Germline CDR1 reads MDHEN; CDR2 reads SYDVKM. Trimming removed 4 bases at V and 15 bases at J, with 19 bases between. The CDR3 DNA is TGTGCCAGCAGTTCATCTAGCCCCACGGAATGGTTCTTC. It encodes CASSSSSPTEWFF.

The V gene is TRBV4-2, the J gene TRBJ2-1, with 11 bases that match TRBD2. The CDR3 consists of 16 residues. Germline lookup yields CDR1 LGHNA and CDR2 YNFKEQ. With V trimmed by 1 base and J by 3 bases, 2 bases remained unmatched. CDR3 nucleotides: TGTGCCAGCAGCCAAGTTAGCGGGGGGGACTACAATGAGCAGTTCTTC. Amino acids: CASSQVSGGDYNEQFF.

This chain uses TRBV2 with TRBJ1-3; no clear D. The V end lost 7 bases, the J end lost 0 bases, and 7 bases lay between the germline ends. Germline CDR1 SNHLY, CDR2 FYNNEI. This CDR3 is built from 13 residues. Written as DNA, the CDR3 is TGTGCCAGCACTATGGTCTCTGGAAACACCATATATTTT. Translation gives CASTMVSGNTIYF.

The chain recombines TRBV18 with TRBJ2-7; D is undetermined. With 6 bases removed from V and 3 bases from J, the gap between germline ends came to 9 bases. The germline V gene encodes CDR1 KGHSH and CDR2 LQKENI. The CDR3 loop spans 12 amino acids. The CDR3 nucleotides are TGTGCCAGCTCCCCTCCTAACTACGAGCAGTACTTC. It yields the protein CASSPPNYEQYF.

About this clone itself: Other DNA sequences in the same sample also yield this CDR3. The chain employs TRBV5-1 and TRBJ1-2, with 7 positions matching TRBD1. This CDR3 has 14 residues. The V gene's germline CDR1 is SGHRS and CDR2 YFSETQ. The ends lost 0 bases at V and 1 base at J; junction bases unmatched: 0. CDR3 nucleotides: TGCGCCAGCAGCTTGGACAGGGGTAACTATGGCTACACCTTC. Translation: CASSLDRGNYGYTF.

V gene TRBV6-5 combines with J gene TRBJ1-4, with TRBD1 matching 8 bases. The CDR3 has 15 residues. Germline lookup yields CDR1 MNHEY and CDR2 SVGAGI. J lost 5 bases, V lost 4 bases, and 6 bases had no gene match. CDR3 DNA: TGTGCCAGCAGTTCATCAGGGGGCCGGAATGAAAAACTGTTTTTT. Translating gives CASSSSGGRNEKLFF.

The V gene is TRBV7-8, the J gene TRBJ2-3, with TRBD2 matching over 8 bases. Germline-derived CDR1 and CDR2 are SGHVS and FQNEAQ. With 1 base clipped from V and 6 bases from J, the junction kept 6 bases outside the gene matches. This CDR3 has 15 amino acids. Written as DNA, the CDR3 is TGTGCCAGCAGCTTAGTCCACGGGGGGGCGGATACGCAGTATTTT. Translated: CASSLVHGGADTQYF.

The J gene is TRBJ2-1, the V gene TRBV7-3, with 10 bases lining up with TRBD2. CDR3 length equals 15 residues. J gave up 8 bases and V 5 bases, and 9 bases lay outside the gene matches. Looked up from germline, CDR1 is SGHTA and CDR2 is FQGTGA. The CDR3 DNA follows: TGTGCCAGCAGCCCCGGAATAAGCGGGGGGGATGAGCAGTTCTTC. Translating it yields CASSPGISGGDEQFF. Complete variable domain (other parts from reference TRBV7-3 and TRBJ2-1): GAGVSQTPSNKVTEKGKYVELRCDPISGHTALYWYRQSLGQGPEFLIYFQGTGAADDSGLPNDRFFAVRPEGSVSTLKIQRTERGDSAVYLCASSPGISGGDEQFFGPGTRLTVL.

The V gene is TRBV3-1 (or the pseudogene TRBV3-2), the J gene TRBJ2-7, with D uncertain. Per germline, CDR1 LGHDT and CDR2 YNNKEL (reference sequence). The CDR3 has 13 amino acids. Trimming pared 1 base from V and 2 bases from J, leaving 6 bases between. CDR3 protein: CASSQARTYEQYF. The CDR3 nucleotides read TGTGCCAGCAGCCAAGCCCGTACCTACGAGCAGTACTTC.